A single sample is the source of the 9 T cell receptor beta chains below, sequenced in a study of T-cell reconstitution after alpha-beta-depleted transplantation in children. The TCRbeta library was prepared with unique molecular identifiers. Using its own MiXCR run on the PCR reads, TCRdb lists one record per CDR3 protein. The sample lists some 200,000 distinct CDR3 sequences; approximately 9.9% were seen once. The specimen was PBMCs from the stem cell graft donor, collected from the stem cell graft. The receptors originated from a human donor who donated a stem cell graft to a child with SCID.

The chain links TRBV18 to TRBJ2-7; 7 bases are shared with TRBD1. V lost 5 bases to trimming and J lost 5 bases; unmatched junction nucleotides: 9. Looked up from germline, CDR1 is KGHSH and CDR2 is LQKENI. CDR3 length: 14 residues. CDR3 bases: TGTGCCAGCTCAAAGACAGGGCTCGGCGACGAGCAGTACTTC. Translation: CASSKTGLGDEQYF.

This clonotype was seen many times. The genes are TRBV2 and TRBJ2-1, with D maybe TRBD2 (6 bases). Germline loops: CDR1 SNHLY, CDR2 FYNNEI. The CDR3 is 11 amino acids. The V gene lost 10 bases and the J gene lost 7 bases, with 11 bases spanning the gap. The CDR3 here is CATEGNNEQFF. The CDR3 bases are TGTGCCACGGAGGGGAATAATGAGCAGTTCTTC. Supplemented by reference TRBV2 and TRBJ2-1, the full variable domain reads EPEVTQTPSHQVTQMGQEVILRCVPISNHLYFYWYRQILGQKVEFLVSFYNNEISEKSEIFDDQFSVERPDGSNFTLKIRSTKLEDSAMYFCATEGNNEQFFGPGTRLTVL.

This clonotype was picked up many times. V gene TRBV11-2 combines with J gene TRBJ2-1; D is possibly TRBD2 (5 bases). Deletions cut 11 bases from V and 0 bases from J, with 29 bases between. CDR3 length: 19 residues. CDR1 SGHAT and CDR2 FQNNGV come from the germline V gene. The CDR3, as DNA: TGTGCCGGATCCCTGGACTCGAGGTCGACCCTCCTCTCCTACAATGAGCAGTTCTTC. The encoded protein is CAGSLDSRSTLLSYNEQFF.

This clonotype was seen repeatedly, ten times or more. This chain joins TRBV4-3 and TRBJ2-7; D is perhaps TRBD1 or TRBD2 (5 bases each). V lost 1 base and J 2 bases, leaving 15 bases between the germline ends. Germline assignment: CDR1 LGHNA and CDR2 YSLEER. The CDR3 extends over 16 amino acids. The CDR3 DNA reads TGCGCCAGCAGCCAAGCCTTCGGGACGCCTACCTACGAGCAGTACTTC. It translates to CASSQAFGTPTYEQYF.

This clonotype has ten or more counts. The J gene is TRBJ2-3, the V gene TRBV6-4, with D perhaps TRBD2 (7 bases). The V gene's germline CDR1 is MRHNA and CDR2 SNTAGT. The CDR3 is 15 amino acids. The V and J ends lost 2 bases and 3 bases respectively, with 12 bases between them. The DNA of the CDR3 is TGTGCCAGCAGTGACGAGGGGGGGGCGACAGATACGCAGTATTTT. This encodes CASSDEGGATDTQYF.

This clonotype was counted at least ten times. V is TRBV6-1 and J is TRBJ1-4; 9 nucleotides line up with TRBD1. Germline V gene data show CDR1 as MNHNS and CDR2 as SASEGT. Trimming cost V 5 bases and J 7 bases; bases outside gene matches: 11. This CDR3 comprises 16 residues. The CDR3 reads CASSPLQGAEGEKLFF. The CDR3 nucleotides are TGTGCCAGCAGTCCACTACAGGGGGCAGAGGGTGAAAAACTGTTTTTT.

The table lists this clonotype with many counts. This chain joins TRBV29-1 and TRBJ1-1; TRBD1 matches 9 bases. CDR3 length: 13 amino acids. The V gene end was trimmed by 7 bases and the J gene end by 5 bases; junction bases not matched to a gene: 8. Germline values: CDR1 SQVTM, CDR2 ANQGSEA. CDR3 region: CSALGQGLTEAFF. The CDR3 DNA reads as TGCAGCGCCCTGGGACAGGGTCTGACTGAAGCTTTCTTT.

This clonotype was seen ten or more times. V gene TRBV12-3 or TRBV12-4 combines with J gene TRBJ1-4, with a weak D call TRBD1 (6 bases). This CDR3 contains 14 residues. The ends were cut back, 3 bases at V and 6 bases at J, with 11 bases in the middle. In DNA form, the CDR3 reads TGTGCCAGCAGTTTTGAACAGGGCTATGAAAAACTGTTTTTT. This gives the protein CASSFEQGYEKLFF.

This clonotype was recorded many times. CDR3 sequence: CASSPSSGGTQETQYF. In nucleotides, the CDR3 is TGTGCCAGCTCACCATCTAGCGGGGGGACACAAGAGACCCAGTACTTC. The J gene is TRBJ2-5, the V gene TRBV18, with 11 bases aligning to TRBD2. CDR3 length: 16 residues. Germline CDR1 KGHSH, CDR2 LQKENI. V was clipped by 2 bases and J by 2 bases; unmatched bases: 4.